This TCR beta chain is from a study of blood T cell repertoires in COVID-19. Study summary: Whether acute or convalescent, the COVID-19 samples came from the United States, Italy and Spain.

Original data processing: Estimated nucleated cell counts came from reference gene primer amplification. Here immunoSEQ multiplex PCR was the method, and the copy in TCRdb shows in-frame clones only, minus some. For V, J and clone size, that table is used; D and trimming come from the DNA. Here the sample spans roughly 260,000 clones, around 80% being singletons. This CDR3 has 15 amino acids. Germline CDR1 reads SGHRS; CDR2 reads YFSETQ. V shed 5 bases and J shed 0 bases, with 11 bases lying between them. The clonotype originates from a woman aged 40 to 50 with active or convalescent COVID-19. The chain links TRBV5-1 to TRBJ1-4, with D possibly matching TRBD1 (5 bases). Sequences were obtained from peripheral blood. This CDR3 is CASSKTGATNEKLFF. DNA of the CDR3: TGCGCCAGCAGTAAAACAGGTGCAACTAATGAAAAACTGTTTTTT.